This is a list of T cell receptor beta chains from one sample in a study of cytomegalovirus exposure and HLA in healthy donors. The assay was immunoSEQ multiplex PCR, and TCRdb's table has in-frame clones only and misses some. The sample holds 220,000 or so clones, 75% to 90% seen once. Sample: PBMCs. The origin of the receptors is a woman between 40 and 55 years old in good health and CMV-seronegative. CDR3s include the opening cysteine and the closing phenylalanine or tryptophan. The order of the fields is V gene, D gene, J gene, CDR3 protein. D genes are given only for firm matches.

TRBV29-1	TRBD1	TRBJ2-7	CSVPGQGVEQYF
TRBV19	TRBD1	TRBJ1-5	CASSIETGGQPQHF
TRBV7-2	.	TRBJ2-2	CASTVPNTGELFF
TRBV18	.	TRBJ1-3	CASSEQGNTIYF
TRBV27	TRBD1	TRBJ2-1	CASWTGNEQFF
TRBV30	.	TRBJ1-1	CAWSTARVLIMNTEAFF
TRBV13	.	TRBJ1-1	CASSLRGNTEAFF
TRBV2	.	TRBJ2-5	CASSSDSRETQYF
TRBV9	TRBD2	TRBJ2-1	CASSVGGGVTYNEQFF
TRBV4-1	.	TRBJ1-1	CASSHLRRDTEAFF
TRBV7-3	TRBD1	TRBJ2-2	CASRFNQGANTGELFF
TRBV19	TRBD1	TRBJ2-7	CASSRQGDEQYF
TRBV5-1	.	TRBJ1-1	CASSLRELRGNTEAFF
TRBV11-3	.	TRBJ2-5	CASSFGPQETQYF
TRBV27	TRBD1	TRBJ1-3	CASRGQGASGNTIYF